The clone carrying this TCR beta chain was seen more than once but under ten times. Its antigen is still unknown. MiXCR, run by TCRdb on the PCR reads, gives a single entry per CDR3 protein. This sample yields under 650,000 distinct CDR3 sequences, of which 15% to 20% are seen a single time; roughly 0.83% belongs to the top ten. These data belong to a study of molecular identifiers for immune sequencing clone quantification. The overall study: With replicates, the RNA of around 20,000 or 100,000 naive CD8 cells was split five ways and four were sequenced. Findings and caveats of the study: Spiked TCR RNA from one Jurkat cell reportedly showed up when mixed among 1 million or so naive cells. Effector cells had over 99% of their molecules in clones above 20 RNA copies, while naive cells had under 1%.

Sorting defined naive CD8 T cells as CD8+CD4-CCR7+CD45RA+. Germline CDR1 is MDHEN and CDR2 is SYDVKM. V was clipped by 8 bases and J by 4 bases; unmatched bases: 12. This CDR3 has 17 amino acids. The chain is built from TRBV28 and TRBJ2-2; 11 bases match TRBD1. The receptor comes from a human donor in good health. Some libraries in this study had Jurkat cell RNA spiked in. The specimen sequenced was naive CD8+ T cells from blood, with Jurkat cell RNA spiked in. Indicated subset: FACS-sorted CD8+CD4-CCR7+CD45RA+ naive T cells. CDR3 region: CASGLLGQGALTGELFF. Written as DNA, the CDR3 is TGTGCCAGCGGTCTTCTAGGACAGGGGGCGCTCACCGGGGAGCTGTTTTTT.